A selection of T cell receptor beta chains follows, all from one sample in a study of cytomegalovirus exposure and HLA in healthy donors. Only in-frame clones appear in the TCRdb table, and some are missing; sequencing was by immunoSEQ multiplex PCR. The table lists about 130,000 clones, 77% of them singletons. The specimen sequenced was PBMCs. These receptors came from a male donor in good health and CMV-seropositive. Each CDR3 is given with its conserved first and last residue. A D gene is named only where the DNA matches it firmly. The size field is filled for only some rows; it gives once, few, many or a size class.

D gene,J gene,V gene,clone size,CDR3 DNA,CDR3 protein
TRBD2,TRBJ2-2,TRBV5-6,NA,TGTGCCAGCAGCTTGGCAGCGGGAGTAGGTTCCGGGGAGCTGTTTTTT,CASSLAAGVGSGELFF
TRBD1,TRBJ2-7,TRBV7-2,NA,TGTGCCAGCAGCTCCTACAGGGGGCCGGGGAACGAGCAGTACTTC,CASSSYRGPGNEQYF
TRBD2,TRBJ2-7,TRBV7-2,NA,TGTGCCAGCAGCCCAGAGACTAGCGGGAGTTACGAGCAGTACTTC,CASSPETSGSYEQYF
TRBD2,TRBJ2-1,TRBV6-5,NA,TGTGCCAGCAGTAACCTAGCGGGGTATTACAATGAGCAGTTCTTC,CASSNLAGYYNEQFF
TRBD1,TRBJ1-2,TRBV5-4,once,TGTGCCAGCAGCTTGGCCAGGGACAGGACCTCTAGAGGCTACACCTTC,CASSLARDRTSRGYTF
TRBD2,TRBJ2-1,TRBV10-3,NA,TGTGCCATCAGTGAGTCGAGTACTAGCGGGCTCAATGAGCAGTTCTTC,CAISESSTSGLNEQFF
NA,TRBJ1-2,TRBV7-9,NA,TGTGCCAGCAGCTTCGAGGGGGGGCTAACCCTCTATGGCTACACCTTC,CASSFEGGLTLYGYTF
NA,TRBJ2-7,TRBV5-1,NA,TGCGCCAGCAGCTTGGGGACAATCATGTCCGAGCAGTACTTC,CASSLGTIMSEQYF
TRBD2,TRBJ2-3,TRBV7-9,NA,TGTGCCAGCAGACTAGCGGGAGGGAGCACAGATACGCAGTATTTT,CASRLAGGSTDTQYF
NA,TRBJ2-2,TRBV29-1,NA,TGCAGCGTTGTCACGGTGAACACCGGGGAGCTGTTTTTT,CSVVTVNTGELFF
TRBD1,TRBJ1-2,TRBV6-4,NA,TGTGCCAGCAGCCCGATACAACAGGGGGCTATTTCCGGCTACACCTTC,CASSPIQQGAISGYTF
NA,TRBJ2-6,TRBV5-6,NA,TGTGCCAGCAGCTTATCAATCTCTGGGGCCAACGTCCTGACTTTC,CASSLSISGANVLTF
TRBD1,TRBJ2-2,TRBV5-4,NA,TGTGCCAGCAGCTTAATACAGGGGGCGACCGGGGAGCTGTTTTTT,CASSLIQGATGELFF
NA,TRBJ1-1,TRBV7-2,NA,TGTGCCAGCAGCTTAGCGGGGGCGGGAGCTTTCTTT,CASSLAGAGAFF
NA,TRBJ1-6,TRBV7-2,NA,TGTGCCAGCAGCTTAGGTGGGTGGGGCAGTAATTCACCCCTCCACTTT,CASSLGGWGSNSPLHF
TRBD2,TRBJ2-7,TRBV5-6,NA,TGTGCCAGCAGCCCCCGAGGACTAGCGGAAATTTTTAACGAGCAGTACTTC,CASSPRGLAEIFNEQYF
NA,TRBJ1-5,TRBV19,NA,TGTGCCAGTAGTCCCTTATATGGAGATCAGCCCCAGCATTTT,CASSPLYGDQPQHF
TRBD1,TRBJ1-4,TRBV28,NA,TGTGCCAGCAGTTTCCTCACAGGGGGAACTAATGAAAAACTGTTTTTT,CASSFLTGGTNEKLFF
NA,TRBJ2-7,TRBV2,NA,TGTGCCAGCTCCCCACAGGGTAGCGAGTACGAGCAGTACTTC,CASSPQGSEYEQYF
TRBD2,TRBJ2-5,TRBV5-1,NA,TGCGCCAGCAGCTACGGACTAGCGGGGGGCGGGGAGACCCAGTACTTC,CASSYGLAGGGETQYF
NA,TRBJ1-1,TRBV19,NA,TGTGCCAGTAGTATGGTGGAGGCCACTGAAGCTTTCTTT,CASSMVEATEAFF
NA,TRBJ1-6,TRBV27,NA,TGTGCCAGCAGTTTTATCTCTAATTCACCCCTCCACTTT,CASSFISNSPLHF
NA,TRBJ1-2,TRBV5-4,NA,TGTGCCAGCAGCTCACAGAACTATGGCTACACCTTC,CASSSQNYGYTF
TRBD2,TRBJ2-1,TRBV29-1,NA,TGCATCACGGCGGGGGGGGGCGATGAGCAGTTCTTC,CITAGGGDEQFF
NA,TRBJ1-5,TRBV9,NA,TGTGCCAGCAGCGCACAGGACAATCAGCCCCAGCATTTT,CASSAQDNQPQHF
TRBD2,TRBJ2-3,TRBV28,NA,TGTGCCAGCAGTTCGAGCGGGAGGGCCCTAGATACGCAGTATTTT,CASSSSGRALDTQYF
NA,TRBJ1-5,TRBV2,NA,TGTGCCAGCAGCAACACAGGCCAGGGATATAGCAATCAGCCCCAGCATTTT,CASSNTGQGYSNQPQHF
NA,TRBJ1-1,TRBV5-6,NA,TGTGCCAGCAGCTTATATCGGGGGAGGGGAAACACTGAAGCTTTCTTT,CASSLYRGRGNTEAFF
NA,TRBJ2-1,TRBV11-1,few,TGTGCCAGCAGCCCGCGCCCGCCCAGCGGAGCCTACAATGAGCAGTTCTTC,CASSPRPPSGAYNEQFF
NA,TRBJ2-3,TRBV18,NA,TGTGCCAGCTCACGAGAGAGCACAGATACGCAGTATTTT,CASSRESTDTQYF
TRBD1,TRBJ2-3,TRBV6-5,NA,TGTGCCAGCAGTTACTCGGACAGGGGGCTGGGAGATACGCAGTATTTT,CASSYSDRGLGDTQYF
NA,TRBJ2-3,TRBV30,NA,TGTGCCTGGAGCCGAAGCCCATCAGATACGCAGTATTTT,CAWSRSPSDTQYF
TRBD2,TRBJ2-5,TRBV5-1,NA,TGCGCCAGCAAACTTAGCGGGGGGGCCGGTGAGACCCAGTACTTC,CASKLSGGAGETQYF
NA,TRBJ2-2,TRBV11-2,NA,TGTGCCGGCAGGAGGGGGCAGCTCACCGGGGAGCTGTTTTTT,CAGRRGQLTGELFF
NA,TRBJ2-2,TRBV6-5,NA,TGTGCCAGCAGTCCAACAGGGCTGAGGACCGGGGAGCTGTTTTTT,CASSPTGLRTGELFF
NA,TRBJ1-3,TRBV30,few,TGTGCCTGGAGTAGATTTAGGGGAACTGGAAACACCATATATTTT,CAWSRFRGTGNTIYF
TRBD1,TRBJ2-7,TRBV6-4,NA,TGTGCCAGCAGGACCCCGGACAGGGCCCCCCACGAGCAGTACTTC,CASRTPDRAPHEQYF
TRBD2,TRBJ2-3,TRBV5-8,NA,TGTGCCAGCAGCTTGTCGGGACTAGGTGCAGATACGCAGTATTTT,CASSLSGLGADTQYF
NA,TRBJ2-3,TRBV6-6,NA,TGTGCCAGCAGTTACTCCGGACTCCCAGATACGCAGTATTTT,CASSYSGLPDTQYF
TRBD2,TRBJ2-2,TRBV10-3,NA,TGTGCCATCACTGGACTAGCGGGAGATGCCGGGGAGCTGTTTTTT,CAITGLAGDAGELFF
NA,TRBJ2-7,TRBV6-6,NA,TGTGCCAGCAGTTACTCGAGGGCGCCGTACTACGAGCAGTACTTC,CASSYSRAPYYEQYF
TRBD2,TRBJ2-5,TRBV27,NA,TGTGCCAGCAGTTTAATGCGGGAGATGACCCAGTACTTC,CASSLMREMTQYF
TRBD1,TRBJ1-2,TRBV7-8,NA,TGTGCCAGCAGCTTAGTGGGACAGGGGGGCGTTGTCCTTGATGGCTACACCTTC,CASSLVGQGGVVLDGYTF
NA,TRBJ2-1,TRBV6-1,NA,TGTGCCAGCAGTGTTCACTTTGACAATGAGCAGTTCTTC,CASSVHFDNEQFF
TRBD1,TRBJ1-6,TRBV6-1,NA,TGTGCCAGCAGTGACCGACAGGGGAGGGCAGGGTCCTATAATTCACCCCTCCACTTT,CASSDRQGRAGSYNSPLHF
TRBD2,TRBJ2-7,TRBV28,NA,TGTGCCAGCAGTTTATCATTAGCGGGAGTACCCGAGCAGTACTTC,CASSLSLAGVPEQYF
TRBD1,TRBJ1-2,TRBV28,NA,TGTGCCAGCAGGGCGACAGGGACCCTAAACTATGGCTACACCTTC,CASRATGTLNYGYTF
TRBD1,TRBJ2-1,TRBV7-6,NA,TGTGCCAGCAGCTTAAAGAAGACAGGGAAACGTAGCTCCTACAATAAGCAGTTCTTC,CASSLKKTGKRSSYNKQFF
NA,TRBJ2-7,TRBV7-9,few,TGTTCCAGCAGCTTGGACACCTACGAGCAGTACTTC,CSSSLDTYEQYF
NA,TRBJ2-2,TRBV5-1,NA,TGCGCCAGCAGCTTGAGATTAGTAGCGGCGAACACCGGGGAGCTGTTTTTT,CASSLRLVAANTGELFF
NA,TRBJ2-2,TRBV15,NA,TGTGCCACCAGCAGAGTCAAGTTCGGGAACACCGGGGAGCTGTTTTTT,CATSRVKFGNTGELFF
TRBD1,TRBJ1-1,TRBV18,NA,TGTGCCAGCTCACCACTAGACAGGGTGATTGAAGCTTTCTTT,CASSPLDRVIEAFF
TRBD2,TRBJ2-3,TRBV19,NA,TGTGCCAGTAGTATAGTCGGGAGGGCCAATACGCAGTATTTT,CASSIVGRANTQYF
NA,TRBJ2-5,TRBV5-1,NA,TGCGCCAGCAGCTCGGGACACCCCCAAGAGACCCAGTACTTC,CASSSGHPQETQYF